The 17 T cell receptor beta chains below all came from one sample that was sequenced in a study of shared clonotypes between healthy human individuals. TCRdb's copy holds only in-frame clones and misses some; the assay was immunoSEQ multiplex PCR. The sample lists about 480,000 clones; 79% were seen once. The sequencing sample was made of PBMCs. The receptors originated from a woman aged 40 to 50 in good health. Some clones in this sample may be carry-over from other donors' samples.

This clone was counted many times. The genes are TRBV2 and TRBJ2-3; 9 bases match TRBD2. CDR3 length equals 14 residues. The V segment lost 8 bases and the J segment 2 bases; nucleotides outside the gene matches: 5. Germline-derived CDR1 and CDR2 are SNHLY and FYNNEI. This CDR3 is CASEAGGLTDTQYF. The CDR3 coding sequence is TGTGCCAGCGAAGCGGGAGGACTCACAGATACGCAGTATTTT.

In nucleotides, the CDR3 is TGTGCCAGCAGCGCAATCCCAGGGGAAGTCAAAAACATTCAGTACTTC. It is translated as CASSAIPGEVKNIQYF. This rearrangement joins TRBV27 to TRBJ2-4; the D gene is possibly TRBD1 (6 bases). CDR3 length: 16 residues. Trimming took 6 bases from V and 3 from J, leaving 18 bases between them. CDR1 is MNHEY, CDR2 SMNVEV, per germline (reference sequence).

This clone has more than one count but fewer than ten. This CDR3 reads CAWKPDGLYGYTF. The CDR3 DNA sequence: TGTGCCTGGAAGCCGGACGGCCTCTATGGCTACACCTTC. The gene calls are TRBV30 and TRBJ1-2; D unclear. Trimming removed 4 bases at V and 4 bases at J, with 13 bases between. The CDR3 runs 13 residues. The germline V gene encodes CDR1 GTSNPN and CDR2 SVGIG (reference sequence). Supplemented by reference TRBV30 and TRBJ1-2, the full variable domain reads SQTIHQWPATLVQPVGSPLSLECTVEGTSNPNLYWYRQAAGRGLQLLFYSVGIGQISSEVPQNLSASRPQDRQFILSSKKLLLSDSGFYLCAWKPDGLYGYTFGSGTRLTVV.

The V gene is TRBV5-5, the J gene TRBJ2-5, with 8 bases identical to TRBD2. This CDR3 is 14 amino acids long. Germline CDR1 and CDR2: SGHKS and YYEKEE (reference sequence). J gave up 0 bases and V 4 bases, and 2 bases lay outside the gene matches. CDR3 sequence: CASSKLADQETQYF. CDR3 DNA sequence: TGTGCCAGCAGCAAACTAGCGGACCAAGAGACCCAGTACTTC.

V gene TRBV2 combines with J gene TRBJ2-2, with a tentative D call TRBD1 (5 bases). CDR3 size: 15 residues. V was cut by 3 bases and J by 0 bases, with 8 bases left in between. Germline V gene data show CDR1 as SNHLY and CDR2 as FYNNEI. CDR3 protein: CASSDSRANTGELFF. The DNA of the CDR3 is TGTGCCAGCAGTGATAGCAGGGCGAACACCGGGGAGCTGTTTTTT.

This clone was seen a single time. CDR3 nucleotide sequence: TGTGCCAGCAGCCAAGGGGGGGACAGGGTGGATGAAAAACTGTTTTTT. As protein: CASSQGGDRVDEKLFF. V usage is TRBV4-2 and J usage is TRBJ1-4; 9 bases align to TRBD1. In germline, CDR1 is LGHNA, CDR2 YNFKEQ. CDR3 length equals 16 residues. J was trimmed by 6 bases and V by 1 base; bases with no gene match: 6.

The CDR3 spells CASSPRTGLGTDTQYF. The CDR3 nucleotides are TGTGCCAGCTCGCCGAGAACAGGGTTGGGAACAGATACGCAGTATTTT. This chain connects TRBV18 to TRBJ2-3; tentative D call: TRBD1 (6 bases). Trimming took off 6 bases at V and 3 bases at J, with 19 bases between the two ends. Germline V gene data show CDR1 as KGHSH and CDR2 as LQKENI. The CDR3 contains 16 residues.

The chain links TRBV9 to TRBJ2-6, with no clear D. The CDR3 sequence is 14 residues long. Germline V gives CDR1 SGDLS, CDR2 YYNGEE. Trimming pared 3 bases from V and 4 bases from J, leaving 8 bases between. For the CDR3, the DNA is TGTGCCAGCAGCGATAATTCGGGGGCCAACGTCCTGACTTTC. It is translated as CASSDNSGANVLTF.

The chain couples TRBV29-1 to TRBJ2-7, with D possibly being TRBD2 (6 bases). Looked up from germline, CDR1 is SQVTM and CDR2 is ANQGSEA. The CDR3 is 12 amino acids. V was clipped by 4 bases and J by 3 bases, with 10 bases between them. CDR3 coding DNA: TGCAGCGTTGGCAGGAGGGGCTACGAGCAGTACTTC. The encoded protein is CSVGRRGYEQYF.

The chain combines TRBV25-1 with TRBJ2-1; 9 nucleotides match TRBD2. Per the germline V gene, CDR1 is MGHDK and CDR2 is SYGVNS. V shed 3 bases and J 5 bases; nucleotides not matched to a gene: 8. The CDR3 runs 16 residues. CDR3 region: CASSELTSGGDNEQFF. As DNA, the CDR3 is TGTGCCAGCAGTGAGCTGACTAGCGGAGGGGACAATGAGCAGTTCTTC.

The chain carries TRBV10-3 and TRBJ1-5, with 8 bases that match TRBD1. The CDR3 is 14 residues long. V shed 4 bases and J 7 bases; nucleotides not matched to a gene: 6. Germline V gene data show CDR1 as ENHRY and CDR2 as SYGVKD. The CDR3 sequence: CAISGQGPGQPQHF. For the CDR3, the DNA is TGTGCCATCAGTGGACAGGGGCCGGGACAGCCCCAGCATTTT.

The chain is built from TRBV5-1 and TRBJ2-7; TRBD1 agrees at 12 bases. The CDR3 consists of 16 residues. The germline CDR1 and CDR2 sequences are SGHRS and YFSETQ. V lost 0 bases to trimming and J lost 5 bases; unmatched junction nucleotides: 6. The CDR3 loop is CASSLGDRGPLDEQYF. For the CDR3, the DNA is TGCGCCAGCAGCTTGGGGGACAGGGGGCCCCTGGACGAGCAGTACTTC.

The CDR3 is CASSREGKLNYGYTF. The CDR3 DNA is TGCGCCAGCAGCCGTGAGGGAAAACTTAACTATGGCTACACCTTC. The chain couples TRBV5-1 to TRBJ1-2; D gene ambiguous. V lost 4 bases, J lost 1 base, and 14 bases lay in between. Germline loops: CDR1 SGHRS, CDR2 YFSETQ. The CDR3 covers 15 residues.

Ten or more counts support this clone. V gene TRBV7-2 combines with J gene TRBJ2-7; D is ambiguous. Germline values: CDR1 SGHTA, CDR2 FQGNSA. The germline V and J ends were trimmed by 5 bases and 4 bases, with 15 bases remaining between them. This CDR3 spans 14 amino acids. CDR3 region: CASSRPFLGYEQYF. In DNA form, the CDR3 reads TGTGCCAGCAGCCGCCCTTTTTTGGGGTACGAGCAGTACTTC.

V gene TRBV10-3 combines with J gene TRBJ1-5; weak D call: TRBD1 (5 bases). V was cut by 5 bases and J by 5 bases, with 16 bases left in between. CDR1 is ENHRY and CDR2 is SYGVKD in the germline V gene. The CDR3 totals 15 residues. CDR3 in amino acids: CAISQGSYQDQPQHF. CDR3 nucleotides: TGTGCCATCAGTCAGGGAAGCTATCAAGATCAGCCCCAGCATTTT.

As concerns this clone: This may come from a read error, since a much larger clone is one base off. The genes are TRBV14 and TRBJ2-3, with unresolved D. V was trimmed by 5 bases and J by 0 bases, leaving 3 bases between them. The CDR3 contains 12 residues. The germline gives CDR1 SGHDN, CDR2 FVKESK. Here the CDR3 DNA reads TGTGCCAGCAGCTCTAGCACAGATACGCAGTATTTT. Translation: CASSSSTDTQYF.

The rearrangement uses TRBV5-5 and TRBJ1-4; 8 bases match TRBD1. The CDR3 has 14 amino acids. The germline V gene has CDR1 SGHKS and CDR2 YYEKEE (reference sequence). The V segment lost 1 base and the J segment 8 bases; nucleotides outside the gene matches: 4. DNA for the CDR3: TGTGCCAGCAGCTTGCCAGGGGGCCCCGAAAAACTGTTTTTT. Its protein is CASSLPGGPEKLFF.